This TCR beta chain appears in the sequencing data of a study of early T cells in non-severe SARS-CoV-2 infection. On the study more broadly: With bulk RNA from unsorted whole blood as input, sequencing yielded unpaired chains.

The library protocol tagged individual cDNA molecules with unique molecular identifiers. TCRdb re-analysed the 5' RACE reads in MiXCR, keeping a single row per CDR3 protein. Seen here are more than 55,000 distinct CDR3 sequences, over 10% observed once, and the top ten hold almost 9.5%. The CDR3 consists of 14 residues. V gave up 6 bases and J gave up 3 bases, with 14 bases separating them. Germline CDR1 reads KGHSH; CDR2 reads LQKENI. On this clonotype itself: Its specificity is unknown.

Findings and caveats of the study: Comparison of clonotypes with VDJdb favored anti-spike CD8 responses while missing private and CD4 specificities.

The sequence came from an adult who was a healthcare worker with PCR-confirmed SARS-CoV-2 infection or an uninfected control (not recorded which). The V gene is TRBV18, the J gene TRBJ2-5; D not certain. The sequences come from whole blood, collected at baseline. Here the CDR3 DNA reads TGTGCCAGCTCTCCAACATCCACAAAAGAGACCCAGTACTTC. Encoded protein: CASSPTSTKETQYF. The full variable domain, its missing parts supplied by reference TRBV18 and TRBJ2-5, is NAGVMQNPRHLVRRRGQEARLRCSPMKGHSHVYWYRQLPEEGLKFMVYLQKENIIDESGMPKERFSAEFPKEGPSILRIQQVVRGDSAAYFCASSPTSTKETQYFGPGTRLLVL.